This entry lists 25 T cell receptor beta chains sequenced from one sample in a study of chemoradiotherapy in HPV16-positive cancers. The protocol was immunoSEQ multiplex PCR, while the TCRdb copy is restricted to in-frame clones and leaves out a portion. Of about 7,300 clones detected, about 89% appear once; the ten largest clones hold 3% to 4%. This sample was taken from a patient who underwent chemoradiotherapy. The receptors here all came from a human donor with HPV-associated anogenital cancer.

V gene TRBV23-1 combines with J gene TRBJ1-3; 10 positions agree with TRBD1. TRBV23-1 is identified as an open reading frame with a role that is uncertain. The CDR3 extends over 15 amino acids. The V gene end was trimmed by 4 bases and the J gene end by 7 bases; junction bases not matched to a gene: 7. CDR3 nucleotide sequence: TGCGCCAGCAGTCGTTCGGGACAGGGGCTGAACACCATATATTTT. This gives the protein CASSRSGQGLNTIYF.

This chain joins TRBV9 and TRBJ2-3, with D maybe TRBD2 (5 bases). Trimming shortened V by 0 bases and J by 6 bases, and 11 bases separated the two germline ends. The germline CDR1 and CDR2 sequences are SGDLS and YYNGEE. The CDR3 contains 14 residues. CDR3 sequence reads: CASSVELRGDTQYF. The CDR3 nucleotides are TGTGCCAGCAGCGTAGAACTCCGCGGGGATACGCAGTATTTT. Full variable domain (missing parts from reference TRBV9 and TRBJ2-3): DSGVTQTPKHLITATGQRVTLRCSPRSGDLSVYWYQQSLDQGLQFLIQYYNGEERAKGNILERFSAQQFPDLHSELNLSSLELGDSALYFCASSVELRGDTQYFGPGTRLTVL.

The CDR3 DNA follows: TGTGCCAGCAGCTTGCGGACAGGGTACCAAGAGACCCAGTACTTC. It codes for CASSLRTGYQETQYF. The chain has TRBV5-6 and TRBJ2-5; 8 bases match TRBD1. V lost 1 base and J lost 0; bases outside the gene matches: 2. Germline CDR1 reads SGHDT; CDR2 reads YYEEEE. The CDR3 is made up of 15 amino acids.

The gene calls are TRBV5-6 and TRBJ2-7, with 9 positions matching TRBD1. The junction had 10 bases not matched to a gene; V was cut back by 4 bases and J by 5 bases. The CDR3 covers 15 residues. The germline V gene has CDR1 SGHDT and CDR2 YYEEEE. CDR3 DNA sequence: TGTGCCAGCAGCCCGGGGACAGGGAACTTCCACGAGCAGTACTTC. This encodes CASSPGTGNFHEQYF.

This clone rates as large. The chain links TRBV5-8 to TRBJ1-2; weak D call: TRBD1 (5 bases). Per germline, CDR1 SGHTS and CDR2 YDEGEE. Trimming cost V 3 bases and J 8 bases, with 14 bases left between them. This CDR3 is 13 amino acids long. Here the CDR3 DNA reads TGTGCCAGCAGCTCCCGGGGCCCTAGAGGCTACACCTTC. Translated, it gives CASSSRGPRGYTF.

This chain connects TRBV9 to TRBJ2-2; D is uncertain. Per germline, CDR1 SGDLS and CDR2 YYNGEE. Between the trimmed V and J ends, which lost 1 base and 7 bases, there was a span of 17 bases. This CDR3 has 16 amino acids. The CDR3 sequence: CASSVTAGGGNGELFF. The DNA of the CDR3 is TGTGCCAGCAGCGTAACAGCAGGCGGTGGTAACGGGGAGCTGTTTTTT. The whole variable domain, filled in from reference TRBV9 and TRBJ2-2, reads DSGVTQTPKHLITATGQRVTLRCSPRSGDLSVYWYQQSLDQGLQFLIQYYNGEERAKGNILERFSAQQFPDLHSELNLSSLELGDSALYFCASSVTAGGGNGELFFGEGSRLTVL.

The genes are TRBV6-4 and TRBJ2-1, with 14 bases matching TRBD2. Germline CDR1 and CDR2: MRHNA and SNTAGT. V shed 5 bases, J shed 7 bases, and the junction held 7 bases outside the gene matches. This CDR3 contains 16 residues. This chain's CDR3 is CASSPGTSGRLNEQFF. The CDR3 DNA reads TGTGCCAGCAGTCCTGGGACTAGCGGGAGATTAAATGAGCAGTTCTTC.

The rearrangement joins TRBV10-3 to TRBJ2-7, with D hard to call. The CDR3 runs 11 residues. V was clipped by 10 bases and J by 2 bases, with 9 bases between them. Germline CDR1 is ENHRY and CDR2 is SYGVKD. This CDR3 reads CATSGTYEQYF. The CDR3 region has the DNA TGTGCCACTTCAGGAACCTACGAGCAGTACTTC.

This clone was seen just once. The CDR3 reads CASSPPSTDTQYF. The CDR3, as DNA: TGTGCCAGCAGCCCCCCGAGCACAGATACGCAGTATTTT. V is TRBV5-4 and J is TRBJ2-3, with D uncertain. This CDR3 has 13 residues. In germline, CDR1 is SGHNT, CDR2 YYREEE (reference sequence). Trimming took off 4 bases at V and 0 bases at J, with 6 bases between the two ends.

This clone occurred once. This chain links TRBV23-1 with TRBJ2-7; the D gene is possibly TRBD2 (6 bases). TRBV23-1 is sorted into the ORF group, with uncertain function. This CDR3 spans 16 amino acids. Trimming removed 5 bases from V and 7 bases from J, with 24 bases in between. The CDR3 nucleotides are TGCGCCAGCAGTTACGGTTCGTCGGGGGAGGCGTGGGAGCAGTACTTC. Amino acids: CASSYGSSGEAWEQYF.

The V gene is TRBV6-1, the J gene TRBJ2-2; TRBD2 matches 8 bases. Germline loops: CDR1 MNHNS, CDR2 SASEGT. The CDR3 covers 13 residues. The CDR3 bases are TGTGCAAACGGGGGGGCCAATGACGGGGAGCTGTTTTTT. Encoded protein: CANGGANDGELFF.

This CDR3 is CASSLLGIPEAFF. CDR3 nucleotide sequence: TGCGCCAGCAGCTTGCTAGGTATACCTGAAGCTTTCTTT. The chain uses TRBV5-1 and TRBJ1-1; no definite D call. The V gene's germline CDR1 is SGHRS and CDR2 YFSETQ. The CDR3 runs to 13 residues. Trimming pared 1 base from V and 6 bases from J, leaving 10 bases between.

The chain has TRBV6-5 and TRBJ1-2; 8 nucleotides agree with TRBD1. With V trimmed by 8 bases and J by 0 bases, 5 bases remained unmatched. The CDR3 contains 14 residues. The V gene's germline CDR1 is MNHEY and CDR2 SVGAGI. The CDR3 nucleotides read TGTGCCAGCGGGGGGACAGGAGCTAACTATGGCTACACCTTC. Translation: CASGGTGANYGYTF.

The gene calls are TRBV19 and TRBJ2-7; D remains unclear. V lost 7 bases to trimming and J lost 0 bases, with 7 bases between them. In germline, CDR1 is LNHDA, CDR2 SQIVND (reference sequence). The CDR3 is made up of 12 amino acids. The CDR3 DNA sequence: TGTGCCAGTATTTGCACCTCCTACGAGCAGTACTTC. This gives the protein CASICTSYEQYF.

This chain links TRBV18 with TRBJ2-2, with a weak D call TRBD2 (6 bases). The CDR3 extends over 18 amino acids. Germline assignment: CDR1 KGHSH and CDR2 LQKENI. Trimming stripped 2 bases from V and 4 bases from J, with 20 bases between. Here the CDR3 reads CASSPLGRGGVATGELFF. The CDR3 DNA sequence: TGTGCCAGCTCACCATTAGGGCGGGGCGGAGTTGCCACCGGGGAGCTGTTTTTT.

CDR3 DNA: TGCGCCAGCAGCTCTACAGGGGCCGTAGACGAGCAGTACTTC. Residues: CASSSTGAVDEQYF. The chain links TRBV5-1 to TRBJ2-7; 7 bases are shared with TRBD1. CDR1 and CDR2 from the germline V gene are SGHRS and YFSETQ. This CDR3 spans 14 amino acids. The ends lost 3 bases at V and 5 bases at J; junction bases unmatched: 8.

This rearrangement joins TRBV5-1 to TRBJ2-1; 8 positions agree with TRBD2. The CDR3 totals 20 residues. The germline CDR1 and CDR2 sequences are SGHRS and YFSETQ. V shed 4 bases, J shed 1 base, and the junction held 19 bases outside the gene matches. CDR3 in DNA: TGCGCCAGCAGCCCAGGACTATTGGTCGGGAGGGCGAAGTCCTACAATGAGCAGTTCTTC. Amino acid sequence: CASSPGLLVGRAKSYNEQFF.

The genes are TRBV11-2 and TRBJ1-2; 8 nucleotides line up with TRBD1. The V gene's germline CDR1 is SGHAT and CDR2 FQNNGV. V was pared by 4 bases and J by 8 bases, with 9 bases of the junction left unmatched. The CDR3 runs 14 residues. The CDR3 loop reads CASSSDRGLRGYTF. The CDR3 DNA reads as TGTGCCAGCAGCTCAGACAGGGGCTTACGGGGCTACACCTTC. The variable domain in full, with the rest retrieved from reference TRBV11-2 and TRBJ1-2, is EAGVAQSPRYKIIEKRQSVAFWCNPISGHATLYWYQQILGQGPKLLIQFQNNGVVDDSQLPKDRFSAERLKGVDSTLKIQPAKLEDSAVYLCASSSDRGLRGYTFGSGTRLTVV.

The chain links TRBV29-1 to TRBJ2-7, with D unresolved. This CDR3 has 13 residues. Trimming took 4 bases from V and 6 from J, leaving 16 bases between them. CDR1 and CDR2 (germline): SQVTM, ANQGSEA. As DNA, the CDR3 is TGCAGCGTTGGGACCCCACCCGGTGGCGAGCAGTACTTC. This sequence encodes CSVGTPPGGEQYF.

The rearrangement links TRBV19 to TRBJ1-2, with 9 bases lining up with TRBD1. J was trimmed by 2 bases and V by 6 bases; bases with no gene match: 10. The CDR3 runs 16 residues. The V gene's germline CDR1 is LNHDA and CDR2 SQIVND (reference sequence). CDR3 coding DNA: TGTGCCAGTAGACATCCGGGACAGGGAGGCAACTATGGCTACACCTTC. This translates into CASRHPGQGGNYGYTF. Together with reference TRBV19 and TRBJ1-2, the CDR3 gives the full variable domain: DGGITQSPKYLFRKEGQNVTLSCEQNLNHDAMYWYRQDPGQGLRLIYYSQIVNDFQKGDIAEGYSVSREKKESFPLTVTSAQKNPTAFYLCASRHPGQGGNYGYTFGSGTRLTVV.

The genes are TRBV25-1 and TRBJ2-3, with 8 bases lining up with TRBD1. Germline loops: CDR1 MGHDK, CDR2 SYGVNS. V lost 3 bases to trimming and J lost 0 bases; unmatched junction nucleotides: 2. CDR3 length equals 15 residues. In DNA form, the CDR3 reads TGTGCCAGCAGTGATGGACAGGGAAGCACAGATACGCAGTATTTT. Amino acids: CASSDGQGSTDTQYF.

The genes are TRBV9 and TRBJ2-3, with 12 bases lining up with TRBD2. The ends lost 4 bases at V and 2 bases at J; junction bases unmatched: 11. The CDR3 loop spans 18 amino acids. From germline, CDR1 is SGDLS and CDR2 YYNGEE. The CDR3 sequence is CASSTSPGTSGYTDTQYF. CDR3 nucleotide sequence: TGTGCCAGCAGCACCTCCCCCGGGACTAGCGGGTACACAGATACGCAGTATTTT.

V usage is TRBV15 and J usage is TRBJ2-3; a weak D match, TRBD2 (6 bases). CDR1 LNHNV and CDR2 YYDKDF come from the germline V gene (reference sequence). Trimming removed 0 bases from V and 0 bases from J, with 19 bases in between. CDR3 length: 19 amino acids. CDR3: CATSRDSVRLARSTDTQYF. The CDR3, as DNA: TGTGCCACCAGCAGAGATTCCGTTAGGCTAGCGCGGAGCACAGATACGCAGTATTTT.

The V call is TRBV29-1, the J call TRBJ2-1; TRBD2 matches 9 bases. The ends lost 3 bases at V and 7 bases at J; junction bases unmatched: 4. Per germline, CDR1 SQVTM and CDR2 ANQGSEA. This CDR3 has 13 residues. The CDR3 is CSVERGGWNEQFF. The CDR3 coding sequence is TGCAGCGTTGAGCGGGGGGGCTGGAATGAGCAGTTCTTC.

V gene TRBV30 combines with J gene TRBJ2-7, with 8 bases that match TRBD1. The ends lost 4 bases at V and 7 bases at J; junction bases unmatched: 9. The CDR3 extends over 13 amino acids. Germline V gives CDR1 GTSNPN, CDR2 SVGIG (reference sequence). The CDR3 region has the DNA TGTGCCTGGAAGTGGGACAGGCGCGGAGAGCAGTACTTC. This codes for CAWKWDRRGEQYF.